This TCR beta chain was documented in a study of fetal regulatory T cell absence and autoimmunity. Findings and caveats of the study: Broadly similar TRB gene family usage was seen in pancreas and cord blood. Pancreas TCRs were oligoclonally enriched versus cord blood, some clones over 80-fold.

The CDR3 is 17 residues long. Germline lookup yields CDR1 SGHVS and CDR2 FQNEAQ. J was trimmed by 2 bases and V by 1 base; bases with no gene match: 9. In regard to this clone: Its matching antigen is unknown.

The assay was run at survey level. The method was immunoSEQ multiplex PCR; TCRdb's version includes in-frame clones alone and lacks a portion of them. This sample has around 100,000 clones, with about three quarters found just once. The chain recombines TRBV7-8 with TRBJ2-7; 9 bases agree with TRBD2. Input material: pancreas tissue. This TCR was recovered from a male donor with IPEX syndrome. The chain's CDR3 is CASSLEKRGVLTYEQYF. The CDR3 bases are TGTGCCAGCAGCTTAGAGAAGCGGGGGGTTTTAACCTACGAGCAGTACTTC.